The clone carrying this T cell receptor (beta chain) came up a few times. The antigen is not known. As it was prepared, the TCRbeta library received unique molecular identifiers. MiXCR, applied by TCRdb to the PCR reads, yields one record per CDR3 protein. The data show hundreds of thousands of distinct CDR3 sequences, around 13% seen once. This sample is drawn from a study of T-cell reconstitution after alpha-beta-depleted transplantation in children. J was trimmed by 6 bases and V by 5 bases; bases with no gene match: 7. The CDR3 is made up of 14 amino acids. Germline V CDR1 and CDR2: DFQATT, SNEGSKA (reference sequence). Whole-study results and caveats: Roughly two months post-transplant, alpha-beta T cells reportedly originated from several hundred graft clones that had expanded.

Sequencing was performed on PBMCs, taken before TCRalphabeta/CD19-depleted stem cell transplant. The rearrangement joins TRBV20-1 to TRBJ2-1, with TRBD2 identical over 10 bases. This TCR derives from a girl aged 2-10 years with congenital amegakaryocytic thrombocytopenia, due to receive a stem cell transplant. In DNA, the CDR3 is TGCAGTGCTTTCATGAGCGGGAGGGCCAATGAGCAGTTCTTC. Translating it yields CSAFMSGRANEQFF.